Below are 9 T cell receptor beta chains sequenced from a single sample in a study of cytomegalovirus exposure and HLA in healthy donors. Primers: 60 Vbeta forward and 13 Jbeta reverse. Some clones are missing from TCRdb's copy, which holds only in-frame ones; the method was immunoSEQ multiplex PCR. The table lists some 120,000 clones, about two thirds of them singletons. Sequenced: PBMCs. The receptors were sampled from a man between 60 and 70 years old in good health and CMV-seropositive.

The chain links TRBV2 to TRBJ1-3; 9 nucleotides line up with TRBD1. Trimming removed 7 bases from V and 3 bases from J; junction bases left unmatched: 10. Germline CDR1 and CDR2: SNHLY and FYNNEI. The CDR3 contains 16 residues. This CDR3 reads CASKRDRALVGNTIYF. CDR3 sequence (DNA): TGTGCCAGCAAGCGGGACAGGGCATTAGTTGGAAACACCATATATTTT.

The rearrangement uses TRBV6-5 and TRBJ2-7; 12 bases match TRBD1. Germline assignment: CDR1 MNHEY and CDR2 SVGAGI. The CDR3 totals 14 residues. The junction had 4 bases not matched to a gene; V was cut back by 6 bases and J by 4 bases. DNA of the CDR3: TGTGCCAGCAGAGGGACAGGGGGCACGTACGAGCAGTACTTC. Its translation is CASRGTGGTYEQYF.

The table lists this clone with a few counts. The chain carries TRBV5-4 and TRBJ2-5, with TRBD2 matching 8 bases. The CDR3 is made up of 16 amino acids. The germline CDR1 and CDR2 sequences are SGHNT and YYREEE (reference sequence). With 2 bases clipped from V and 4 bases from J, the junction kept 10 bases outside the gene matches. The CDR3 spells CASSLIGGAGGETQYF. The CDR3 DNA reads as TGTGCCAGCAGCTTAATCGGGGGGGCCGGAGGAGAGACCCAGTACTTC.

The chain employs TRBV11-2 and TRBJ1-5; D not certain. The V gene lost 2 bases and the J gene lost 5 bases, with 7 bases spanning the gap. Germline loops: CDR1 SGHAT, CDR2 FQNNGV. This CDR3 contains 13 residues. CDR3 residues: CASSLWTHQPQHF. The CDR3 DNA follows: TGTGCCAGCAGCTTATGGACTCATCAGCCCCAGCATTTT.

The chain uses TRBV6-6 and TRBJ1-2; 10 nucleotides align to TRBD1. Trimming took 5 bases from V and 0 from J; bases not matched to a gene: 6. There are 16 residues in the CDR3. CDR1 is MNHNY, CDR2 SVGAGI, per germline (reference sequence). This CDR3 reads CASSIGQGGANYGYTF. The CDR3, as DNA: TGTGCCAGCAGTATCGGACAGGGGGGAGCTAACTATGGCTACACCTTC.

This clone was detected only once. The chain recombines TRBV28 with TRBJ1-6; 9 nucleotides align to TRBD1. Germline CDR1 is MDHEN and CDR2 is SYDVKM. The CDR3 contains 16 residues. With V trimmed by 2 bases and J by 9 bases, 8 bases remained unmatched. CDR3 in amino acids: CASSLISGTGPSPLHF. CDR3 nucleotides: TGTGCCAGCAGTTTAATATCTGGGACAGGGCCTTCACCCCTCCACTTT.

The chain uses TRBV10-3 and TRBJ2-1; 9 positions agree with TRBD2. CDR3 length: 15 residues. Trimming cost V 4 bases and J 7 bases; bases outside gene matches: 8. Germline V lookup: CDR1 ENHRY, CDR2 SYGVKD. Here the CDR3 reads CAISVRGGADNEQFF. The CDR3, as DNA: TGTGCCATCAGTGTACGCGGGGGGGCGGATAATGAGCAGTTCTTC.

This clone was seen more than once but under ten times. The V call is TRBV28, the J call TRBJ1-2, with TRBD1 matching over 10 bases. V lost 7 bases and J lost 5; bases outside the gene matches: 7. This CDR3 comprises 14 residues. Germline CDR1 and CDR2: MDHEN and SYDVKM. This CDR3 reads CASTVGQGEYGYTF. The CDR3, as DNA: TGTGCCAGCACCGTAGGACAGGGGGAATATGGCTACACCTTC.

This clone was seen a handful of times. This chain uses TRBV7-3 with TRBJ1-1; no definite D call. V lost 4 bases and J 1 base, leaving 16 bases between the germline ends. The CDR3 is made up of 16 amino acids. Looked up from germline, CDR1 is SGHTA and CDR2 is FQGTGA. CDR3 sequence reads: CASSSRVAVGNTEAFF. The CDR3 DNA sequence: TGTGCCAGCAGCTCCCGAGTAGCGGTGGGGAACACTGAAGCTTTCTTT. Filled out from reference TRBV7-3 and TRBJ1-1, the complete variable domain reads GAGVSQTPSNKVTEKGKYVELRCDPISGHTALYWYRQSLGQGPEFLIYFQGTGAADDSGLPNDRFFAVRPEGSVSTLKIQRTERGDSAVYLCASSSRVAVGNTEAFFGQGTRLTVV.